This passage covers 5 T cell receptor beta chains from one sample sequenced in a study of T-cell reconstitution after alpha-beta-depleted transplantation in children. A TCRbeta library incorporating unique molecular identifiers was prepared. In TCRdb, the PCR reads were re-called with MiXCR into one record per CDR3 protein. This sample has 280,000 or so distinct CDR3 sequences, with more than 9% found just once. The specimen comprised peripheral blood, sampled 180 days after TCRalphabeta/CD19-depleted stem cell transplant. These receptors were obtained from a male patient aged 2 to 10 who had a stem cell transplant for chronic granulomatous disease, so the T cells may come from the graft donor.

This clonotype has just one count. A single base separates this from a much larger clone, so it may be a read error. V gene TRBV2 combines with J gene TRBJ2-6; tentatively, D is TRBD1 or TRBD2 (5 bases each). V was clipped by 11 bases and J by 0 bases, with 20 bases between them. CDR3 length equals 17 residues. Germline CDR1 SNHLY, CDR2 FYNNEI. CDR3 nucleotide sequence: TGTGCCCGCCTCCGGGACGGATACTACTCTGGGGCCAACGTCCTGACTTTC. It is translated as CARLRDGYYSGANVLTF.

The gene calls are TRBV5-1 and TRBJ2-2; D is unclear. The CDR3 is made up of 13 amino acids. Trimming pared 4 bases from V and 2 bases from J, leaving 6 bases between. Germline loops: CDR1 SGHRS, CDR2 YFSETQ. The CDR3 protein is CASSIDNTGELFF. The CDR3 bases are TGCGCCAGCAGCATTGACAACACCGGGGAGCTGTTTTTT. Based on the CDR3 plus reference TRBV5-1 and TRBJ2-2, the full variable domain is KAGVTQTPRYLIKTRGQQVTLSCSPISGHRSVSWYQQTPGQGLQFLFEYFSETQRNKGNFPGRFSGRQFSNSRSEMNVSTLELGDSALYLCASSIDNTGELFFGEGSRLTVL.

This clonotype has a count of ten or more. The V call is TRBV21-1, the J call TRBJ1-5; TRBD1, the table's D call, lacks a check against the DNA. TRBV21-1 is designated a pseudogene. This CDR3 region has 16 residues. CDR3 region: CASSRTRDRGDQPQHF. In DNA, the CDR3 is TGTGCCAGCAGCCGAACCCGGGACAGGGGCGATCAGCCCCAGCATTTT.

The genes are TRBV19 and TRBJ1-5; 7 bases fit TRBD1. This CDR3 is 15 amino acids long. Germline trimming cut 4 bases from V and 0 bases from J; bases unmatched to any gene: 3. Looked up from germline, CDR1 is LNHDA and CDR2 is SQIVND (reference sequence). CDR3 sequence reads: CASSKQGVSNQPQHF. CDR3 bases: TGTGCCAGTAGTAAGCAGGGGGTTAGCAATCAGCCCCAGCATTTT.

This clonotype was seen at least ten times. The J gene is TRBJ2-7, the V gene TRBV29-1, with TRBD1 identical over 9 bases. J gave up 2 bases and V 5 bases, and 13 bases lay outside the gene matches. The CDR3 length is 16 residues. Looked up from germline, CDR1 is SQVTM and CDR2 is ANQGSEA. The CDR3 coding sequence is TGCAGCGTTCGAGGGACAGGGAAGATCGATACCTACGAGCAGTACTTC. Encoded protein: CSVRGTGKIDTYEQYF.